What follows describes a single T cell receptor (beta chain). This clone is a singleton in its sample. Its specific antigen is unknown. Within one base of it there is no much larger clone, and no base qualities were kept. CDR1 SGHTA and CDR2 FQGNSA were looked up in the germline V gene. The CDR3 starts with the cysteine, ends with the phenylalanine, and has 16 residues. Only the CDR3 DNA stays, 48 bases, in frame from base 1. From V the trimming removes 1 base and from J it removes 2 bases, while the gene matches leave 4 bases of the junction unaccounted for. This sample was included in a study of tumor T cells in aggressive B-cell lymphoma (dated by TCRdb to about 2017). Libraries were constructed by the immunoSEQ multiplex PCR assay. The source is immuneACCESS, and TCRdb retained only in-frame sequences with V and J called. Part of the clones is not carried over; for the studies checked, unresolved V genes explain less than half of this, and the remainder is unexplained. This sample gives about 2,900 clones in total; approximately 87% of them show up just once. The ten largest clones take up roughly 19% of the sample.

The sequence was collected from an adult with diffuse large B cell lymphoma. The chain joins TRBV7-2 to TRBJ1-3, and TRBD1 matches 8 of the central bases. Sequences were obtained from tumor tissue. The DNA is TGTGCCAGCAGCTTAGGGGACAGGCGTACTGGAAACACCATATATTTT. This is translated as CASSLGDRRTGNTIYF.